One sample yielded the 11 T cell receptor beta chains listed below, sequenced in a study of cytomegalovirus exposure and HLA in healthy donors. The PCR employed 60 Vbeta primers together with 13 Jbeta primers. Produced via immunoSEQ multiplex PCR; TCRdb's table is partial and in-frame only. The sample lists some 110,000 clones; 60% to 85% were seen once. The sample comprised PBMCs. These TCRs come from a man aged 50 to 59 in good health and CMV-seropositive.

This clone was counted once. The chain employs TRBV6-5 and TRBJ1-1, with 12 bases that match TRBD1. Trimming at V came to 4 bases and at J to 5 bases, leaving 2 bases not matched to a gene. Germline CDR1 reads MNHEY; CDR2 reads SVGAGI. This CDR3 comprises 14 residues. The CDR3 nucleotides read TGTGCCAGCAGTTGGGACAGGGGGCAGACTGAAGCTTTCTTT. Residues: CASSWDRGQTEAFF.

This clone has more than one count but fewer than ten. This rearrangement joins TRBV2 to TRBJ2-5; possibly TRBD2 for D (7 bases). Germline V gives CDR1 SNHLY, CDR2 FYNNEI. Trimming removed 5 bases from V and 5 bases from J, with 18 bases in between. The CDR3 has 15 amino acids. The CDR3 region has the DNA TGTGCCAGCAGTTCCCCGGGGGGCACCCGGGAGACCCAGTACTTC. Protein sequence: CASSSPGGTRETQYF.

This clone came up many times. The chain combines TRBV5-6 with TRBJ1-1, with TRBD1 identical over 7 bases. With V trimmed by 1 base and J by 0 bases, 0 bases remained unmatched. The CDR3 is made up of 14 amino acids. CDR1 is SGHDT and CDR2 is YYEEEE in the germline V gene. The CDR3 reads CASSLTGVNTEAFF. For the CDR3, the DNA is TGTGCCAGCAGCTTGACAGGGGTGAACACTGAAGCTTTCTTT. The full variable domain, its missing parts supplied by reference TRBV5-6 and TRBJ1-1, is DAGVTQSPTHLIKTRGQQVTLRCSPKSGHDTVSWYQQALGQGPQFIFQYYEEEERQRGNFPDRFSGHQFPNYSSELNVNALLLGDSALYLCASSLTGVNTEAFFGQGTRLTVV.

This chain connects TRBV9 to TRBJ1-1; 8 bases fit TRBD1. The junction had 2 bases not matched to a gene; V was cut back by 1 base and J by 3 bases. This CDR3 comprises 14 residues. Looked up from germline, CDR1 is SGDLS and CDR2 is YYNGEE. The chain's CDR3 is CASSVTGGDTEAFF. In DNA, the CDR3 is TGTGCCAGCAGCGTAACAGGGGGAGACACTGAAGCTTTCTTT.

The V gene is TRBV9, the J gene TRBJ1-1; perhaps TRBD1 as D (6 bases). Germline loops: CDR1 SGDLS, CDR2 YYNGEE. The CDR3 consists of 13 residues. Between the trimmed V and J ends, which lost 2 bases and 7 bases, there was a span of 12 bases. The DNA for the CDR3 is TGTGCCAGCAGCGTTGGGGGGGCGCGTGAAGCTTTCTTT. Its translation: CASSVGGAREAFF.

The chain uses TRBV10-1 and TRBJ2-1; 10 nucleotides agree with TRBD2. CDR3 length: 15 residues. The V segment lost 3 bases and the J segment 8 bases; nucleotides outside the gene matches: 7. CDR1 is WNHNN, CDR2 SYGVQD, per germline (reference sequence). The CDR3 DNA is TGCGCCAGCAGTGACCCCGGACTAGCGGTCGATGAGCAGTTCTTC. It translates to CASSDPGLAVDEQFF.

The chain joins TRBV19 to TRBJ1-5; 10 nucleotides agree with TRBD1. This CDR3 region has 14 residues. V lost 6 bases and J lost 6; bases outside the gene matches: 5. CDR1 and CDR2 from the germline V gene are LNHDA and SQIVND (reference sequence). CDR3 loop: CASRDRGVGQPQHF. CDR3 DNA: TGTGCCAGTAGGGACAGGGGGGTTGGTCAGCCCCAGCATTTT.

This clone showed up just a few times. V and J are TRBV2 and TRBJ1-5, with a tentative D call TRBD1 (5 bases). The CDR3 runs 14 residues. The germline V and J ends were trimmed by 2 bases and 12 bases, with 17 bases remaining between them. CDR1 is SNHLY, CDR2 FYNNEI, per germline. In DNA, the CDR3 is TGTGCCAGCAGTGAACAACCAGGGAAGAGAAACCAGCATTTT. Protein: CASSEQPGKRNQHF.

The gene calls are TRBV7-2 and TRBJ1-4; the D gene is possibly TRBD1 (6 bases). Germline V gene lookup returns CDR1 SGHTA and CDR2 FQGNSA. The germline V and J ends were trimmed by 3 bases and 0 bases, with 8 bases remaining between them. The CDR3 loop spans 15 amino acids. In DNA, the CDR3 is TGTGCCAGCAGCTTGCAGGGGTCAACTAATGAAAAACTGTTTTTT. As protein: CASSLQGSTNEKLFF.

The chain employs TRBV7-2 and TRBJ2-7; perhaps TRBD2 as D (6 bases). Germline-derived CDR1 and CDR2 are SGHTA and FQGNSA. Between the trimmed V and J ends, which lost 6 bases and 0 bases, there was a span of 15 bases. This CDR3 region has 15 residues. Here the CDR3 DNA reads TGTGCCAGCAGGCTTGGCGGGATCAGCTCCTACGAGCAGTACTTC. Translation: CASRLGGISSYEQYF.

The rearrangement joins TRBV5-6 to TRBJ2-7, with 8 bases fitting TRBD1. CDR1 and CDR2 (germline): SGHDT, YYEEEE. J gave up 6 bases and V 5 bases, and 10 bases lay outside the gene matches. The CDR3 has 14 residues. This CDR3 reads CASSSTQGAGEQYF. The CDR3 region has the DNA TGTGCCAGCAGTTCCACCCAGGGGGCTGGCGAGCAGTACTTC. Full variable domain (missing parts from reference TRBV5-6 and TRBJ2-7): DAGVTQSPTHLIKTRGQQVTLRCSPKSGHDTVSWYQQALGQGPQFIFQYYEEEERQRGNFPDRFSGHQFPNYSSELNVNALLLGDSALYLCASSSTQGAGEQYFGPGTRLTVT.